The present entry profiles one T cell receptor (beta chain) with its context. The data were obtained in a study of technical replicates of blood from four donors. V dropped 2 bases and J dropped 4; count of bases not matched to a gene: 3. Germline values: CDR1 MGHRA, CDR2 YSYEKL. The CDR3 contains 14 residues. Data came from immunoSEQ multiplex PCR; TCRdb stores just in-frame clones and leaves some out. The sample lists 65,000 to 95,000 clones, just under 95% occurring once. The sequence came from a human donor in good health. The material sequenced was T cells isolated from PBMCs. V gene TRBV4-1 combines with J gene TRBJ1-2; 8 positions agree with TRBD1. CDR3 loop: CASSQHGTGYGYTF. CDR3 bases: TGCGCCAGCAGCCAACACGGGACAGGCTATGGCTACACCTTC.